Each of the 30 T cell receptor beta chains below was sequenced from the same sample in a study of cytomegalovirus exposure and HLA in healthy donors. Here immunoSEQ multiplex PCR was the method, and the copy in TCRdb shows in-frame clones only, minus some. The sample carries 130,000 or so clones, around nine tenths recorded once. The source material was PBMCs. The receptors derive from a man in his thirties or forties in good health and CMV-seronegative.

This clone was detected a few times. This chain connects TRBV9 to TRBJ2-3; D perhaps matches TRBD1 (5 bases). CDR3 length: 14 residues. The germline CDR1 and CDR2 sequences are SGDLS and YYNGEE. V lost 0 bases and J lost 1, with 6 bases in between. The CDR3 sequence: CASSVGQRTDTQYF. The DNA of the CDR3 is TGTGCCAGCAGCGTAGGACAGCGCACAGATACGCAGTATTTT.

The V call is TRBV19, the J call TRBJ2-3, with TRBD1 as a possible D gene (5 bases). The V end lost 5 bases, the J end lost 3 bases, and 9 bases lay between the germline ends. The CDR3 has 13 amino acids. Germline assignment: CDR1 LNHDA and CDR2 SQIVND (reference sequence). The CDR3 coding sequence is TGTGCCAGTAGTTTCAGGGAAACAGATACGCAGTATTTT. This sequence encodes CASSFRETDTQYF.

V and J are TRBV6-4 and TRBJ2-3; the match to TRBD2 covers 7 bases. V dropped 0 bases and J dropped 4; count of bases not matched to a gene: 7. Germline CDR1 and CDR2: MRHNA and SNTAGT. The CDR3 extends over 16 amino acids. CDR3 region: CASSDSGGVWADTQYF. DNA of the CDR3: TGTGCCAGCAGTGACTCGGGGGGGGTCTGGGCAGATACGCAGTATTTT.

The V gene is TRBV13, the J gene TRBJ2-5; 7 bases fit TRBD2. Trimming at V came to 2 bases and at J to 5 bases, leaving 5 bases not matched to a gene. Per the germline V gene, CDR1 is PRHDT and CDR2 is FYEKMQ (reference sequence). There are 14 residues in the CDR3. The chain's CDR3 is CASSLRLAAETQYF. The CDR3 DNA sequence: TGTGCCAGCAGCTTAAGGCTAGCGGCCGAGACCCAGTACTTC.

The chain uses TRBV6-6 and TRBJ1-4, with 7 bases aligning to TRBD1. The CDR3 runs to 14 residues. Unmatched junction bases numbered 8, after V lost 5 bases and J lost 8 bases. Germline values: CDR1 MNHNY, CDR2 SVGAGI (reference sequence). CDR3 region: CASSTRQGAEKLFF. The CDR3 DNA reads as TGTGCCAGCAGTACCCGACAGGGCGCGGAAAAACTGTTTTTT.

The V gene is TRBV9, the J gene TRBJ1-1; possibly TRBD1 for D (6 bases). Trimming stripped 0 bases from V and 0 bases from J, with 9 bases between. This CDR3 has 15 amino acids. Germline V gene sequence: CDR1 SGDLS, CDR2 YYNGEE. CDR3 protein: CASSVGQDMNTEAFF. In nucleotides, the CDR3 is TGTGCCAGCAGCGTAGGACAGGACATGAACACTGAAGCTTTCTTT.

The gene calls are TRBV9 and TRBJ2-1; 13 nucleotides align to TRBD2. J was trimmed by 11 bases and V by 4 bases; bases with no gene match: 12. This CDR3 has 16 amino acids. Germline V CDR1 and CDR2: SGDLS, YYNGEE. The CDR3 DNA is TGTGCCAGCAGCAGGCCGGGACTAGCGGGACCAGGGAAGCAGTTCTTC. This encodes CASSRPGLAGPGKQFF.

The chain employs TRBV19 and TRBJ2-5; perhaps TRBD2 as D (6 bases). Germline lookup yields CDR1 LNHDA and CDR2 SQIVND (reference sequence). Trimming pared 7 bases from V and 3 bases from J, leaving 9 bases between. This CDR3 has 12 residues. DNA for the CDR3: TGTGCCAGTAACCGCGGGGAAGAGACCCAGTACTTC. It is translated as CASNRGEETQYF.

The chain has TRBV2 and TRBJ2-5; perhaps TRBD1 as D (6 bases). Per the germline V gene, CDR1 is SNHLY and CDR2 is FYNNEI. The V and J ends lost 7 bases and 3 bases respectively, with 9 bases between them. CDR3 length equals 12 residues. CDR3 amino acids: CASKNREETQYF. DNA of the CDR3: TGTGCCAGCAAGAACAGGGAAGAGACCCAGTACTTC.

This chain joins TRBV4-3 and TRBJ1-2, with D perhaps TRBD1 (5 bases). V shed 0 bases and J shed 5 bases, with 13 bases lying between them. This CDR3 has 15 residues. The germline gives CDR1 LGHNA, CDR2 YSLEER. As DNA, the CDR3 is TGCGCCAGCAGCCAAGACGGGGGAGCAATTTATGGCTACACCTTC. Amino acid sequence: CASSQDGGAIYGYTF.

This chain uses TRBV9 with TRBJ2-7; 8 nucleotides line up with TRBD1. The CDR3 spans 14 residues. Losses at the gene ends were 4 bases for V and 1 base for J; bases not matched to a gene: 4. CDR1 is SGDLS, CDR2 YYNGEE, per germline. CDR3 nucleotide sequence: TGTGCCAGCAGCACGGGGACAGGATCCTACGAGCAGTACTTC. Its protein product is CASSTGTGSYEQYF.

The rearrangement uses TRBV10-1 and TRBJ2-1; 8 bases are shared with TRBD1. The V gene's germline CDR1 is WNHNN and CDR2 SYGVQD (reference sequence). The V gene end was trimmed by 8 bases and the J gene end by 4 bases; junction bases not matched to a gene: 10. CDR3 length: 15 amino acids. The CDR3 loop reads CASPGQGLGYNEQFF. The CDR3 DNA reads TGCGCCAGCCCCGGACAGGGTCTCGGGTACAATGAGCAGTTCTTC.

The chain combines TRBV14 with TRBJ2-3; maybe TRBD1 (5 bases). This CDR3 is 14 amino acids long. V was clipped by 1 base and J by 4 bases, with 9 bases between them. Germline CDR1 SGHDN, CDR2 FVKESK. This CDR3 reads CASSQVGPADTQYF. The CDR3 DNA sequence: TGTGCCAGCAGCCAAGTGGGGCCAGCAGATACGCAGTATTTT.

This chain uses TRBV5-6 with TRBJ1-1; 7 bases agree with TRBD1. With V trimmed by 4 bases and J by 7 bases, 10 bases remained unmatched. Germline V gene data show CDR1 as SGHDT and CDR2 as YYEEEE. CDR3 length: 14 amino acids. The CDR3 DNA reads TGTGCCAGCAGCCGACGACGGACAGGAGTTGAAGCTTTCTTT. Its translation is CASSRRRTGVEAFF. Full variable domain (missing parts from reference TRBV5-6 and TRBJ1-1): DAGVTQSPTHLIKTRGQQVTLRCSPKSGHDTVSWYQQALGQGPQFIFQYYEEEERQRGNFPDRFSGHQFPNYSSELNVNALLLGDSALYLCASSRRRTGVEAFFGQGTRLTVV.

This chain links TRBV28 with TRBJ2-2; D uncertain. The length of the CDR3 is 12 residues. The V and J ends lost 7 bases and 7 bases respectively, with 10 bases between them. Germline lookup yields CDR1 MDHEN and CDR2 SYDVKM. The CDR3 coding sequence is TGTGCCAGCACCCTCCCCCGCGGGGAGCTGTTTTTT. It specifies CASTLPRGELFF.

This chain uses TRBV5-1 with TRBJ1-2; the match to TRBD1 covers 8 bases. Germline lookup yields CDR1 SGHRS and CDR2 YFSETQ. This CDR3 spans 13 amino acids. The V gene end was trimmed by 3 bases and the J gene end by 4 bases; junction bases not matched to a gene: 2. In DNA form, the CDR3 reads TGCGCCAGCAGCTGGGACAGGCTCTATGGCTACACCTTC. It is translated as CASSWDRLYGYTF. The variable domain in full, with the rest retrieved from reference TRBV5-1 and TRBJ1-2, is KAGVTQTPRYLIKTRGQQVTLSCSPISGHRSVSWYQQTPGQGLQFLFEYFSETQRNKGNFPGRFSGRQFSNSRSEMNVSTLELGDSALYLCASSWDRLYGYTFGSGTRLTVV.

The J gene is TRBJ2-1, the V gene TRBV5-1; 10 positions agree with TRBD2. The CDR3 contains 17 residues. Trimming removed 2 bases from V and 4 bases from J; junction bases left unmatched: 9. CDR1 SGHRS and CDR2 YFSETQ come from the germline V gene. In DNA form, the CDR3 reads TGCGCCAGCAGCTTAACATTACTAGCGGGGCCGTACAATGAGCAGTTCTTC. Translation: CASSLTLLAGPYNEQFF.

The chain recombines TRBV2 with TRBJ1-2; 11 bases are shared with TRBD1. V gave up 8 bases and J gave up 5 bases; unmatched junction bases: 7. The CDR3 covers 14 residues. Germline CDR1 and CDR2: SNHLY and FYNNEI. The CDR3 protein is CASWLGTGGYGYTF. The CDR3 coding sequence is TGTGCCAGCTGGCTCGGGACAGGGGGTTATGGCTACACCTTC.

The chain links TRBV6-5 to TRBJ2-5; 10 nucleotides agree with TRBD1. V lost 7 bases and J lost 4; bases outside the gene matches: 6. This CDR3 contains 14 residues. Germline CDR1 MNHEY, CDR2 SVGAGI. CDR3 sequence reads: CASTGTGVAETQYF. DNA of the CDR3: TGTGCCAGCACCGGGACAGGGGTGGCAGAGACCCAGTACTTC.

Turning to this clone: At the DNA level, this CDR3 is encoded by other sequences in the same sample as well. This chain joins TRBV10-3 and TRBJ1-1, with D tentatively TRBD1 (6 bases). The CDR3 runs to 12 residues. Trimming shortened V by 5 bases and J by 6 bases, and 10 bases separated the two germline ends. Germline V lookup: CDR1 ENHRY, CDR2 SYGVKD. Here the CDR3 reads CAISTGSPEAFF. CDR3 DNA: TGTGCCATCAGTACAGGGTCTCCTGAAGCTTTCTTT.

The chain's CDR3 is CASSPAGFDQPQHF. The CDR3, as DNA: TGTGCCAGCTCACCAGCGGGGTTTGATCAGCCCCAGCATTTT. The gene calls are TRBV18 and TRBJ1-5, with no clear D. CDR3 length equals 14 residues. V was shortened by 2 bases and J by 5 bases, with 10 bases between the two germline ends. Germline V lookup: CDR1 KGHSH, CDR2 LQKENI.

The V gene is TRBV7-2, the J gene TRBJ1-2; 8 nucleotides line up with TRBD1. Trimming at V came to 5 bases and at J to 6 bases, leaving 5 bases not matched to a gene. The CDR3 length is 13 residues. CDR1 and CDR2 from the germline V gene are SGHTA and FQGNSA. This CDR3 reads CASSTDRDNGYTF. In DNA form, the CDR3 reads TGTGCCAGCAGCACGGACAGGGACAATGGCTACACCTTC.

The chain combines TRBV5-1 with TRBJ2-5; TRBD1 matches 11 bases. V dropped 8 bases and J dropped 5; count of bases not matched to a gene: 8. Germline values: CDR1 SGHRS, CDR2 YFSETQ. The CDR3 covers 14 residues. The CDR3 DNA sequence: TGCGCCAGTCGGACAGGGGGCCCGAGGGAGACCCAGTACTTC. As protein: CASRTGGPRETQYF.

The chain couples TRBV14 to TRBJ2-5; no firm D call. The ends were cut back, 4 bases at V and 2 bases at J, with 8 bases in the middle. The length of the CDR3 is 13 residues. Germline V gene data show CDR1 as SGHDN and CDR2 as FVKESK. CDR3 DNA: TGTGCCAGCAGCCTAGCCCCACAAGAGACCCAGTACTTC. Translated: CASSLAPQETQYF.

The chain combines TRBV14 with TRBJ2-5; 11 bases align to TRBD2. The CDR3 runs to 15 residues. V trimming: 2 bases; J trimming: 5 bases; junction bases outside the gene matches: 4. In germline, CDR1 is SGHDN, CDR2 FVKESK. As DNA, the CDR3 is TGTGCCAGCAGCCAACTAGCGGGGGGTTGGGAGACCCAGTACTTC. This translates into CASSQLAGGWETQYF.

The chain has TRBV25-1 and TRBJ1-6, with unresolved D. The CDR3 has 14 residues. Germline V gene lookup returns CDR1 MGHDK and CDR2 SYGVNS. Trimming cost V 4 bases and J 10 bases, with 14 bases left between them. This CDR3 reads CASSGRVRNSPLHF. DNA of the CDR3: TGTGCCAGCAGTGGGAGGGTTCGGAACTCACCCCTCCACTTT.

The chain couples TRBV6-6 to TRBJ1-1; possible D gene TRBD1, 6 bases. CDR1 MNHNY and CDR2 SVGAGI come from the germline V gene (reference sequence). Trimming removed 3 bases from V and 7 bases from J, with 18 bases in between. The length of the CDR3 is 15 residues. The CDR3 is CASSYSVGGRGEAFF. The CDR3 DNA follows: TGTGCCAGCAGTTATAGTGTAGGGGGTCGGGGTGAAGCTTTCTTT.

The chain joins TRBV27 to TRBJ2-7, with a weak D call TRBD1 (5 bases). Trimming took off 3 bases at V and 2 bases at J, with 8 bases between the two ends. Germline lookup yields CDR1 MNHEY and CDR2 SMNVEV (reference sequence). The CDR3 has 13 residues. The CDR3: CASSFGAPYEQYF. CDR3 sequence (DNA): TGTGCCAGCAGTTTTGGGGCACCCTACGAGCAGTACTTC.

This clone was seen ten or more times. The gene calls are TRBV4-2 and TRBJ1-1; D unclear. Germline V gives CDR1 LGHNA, CDR2 YNFKEQ. The germline V and J ends were trimmed by 0 bases and 5 bases, with 10 bases remaining between them. This CDR3 has 14 amino acids. The CDR3 sequence is CASSQEARRTEAFF. Written as DNA, the CDR3 is TGTGCCAGCAGCCAAGAGGCAAGGAGGACTGAAGCTTTCTTT.

Written as DNA, the CDR3 is TGCGCCAGCAGCCCCGAACAGGGGCTCTACGAGCAGTACTTC. It encodes CASSPEQGLYEQYF. The chain employs TRBV5-1 and TRBJ2-7, with 7 positions matching TRBD1. V dropped 4 bases and J dropped 3; count of bases not matched to a gene: 7. The CDR3 runs to 14 residues. Germline V gene lookup returns CDR1 SGHRS and CDR2 YFSETQ.